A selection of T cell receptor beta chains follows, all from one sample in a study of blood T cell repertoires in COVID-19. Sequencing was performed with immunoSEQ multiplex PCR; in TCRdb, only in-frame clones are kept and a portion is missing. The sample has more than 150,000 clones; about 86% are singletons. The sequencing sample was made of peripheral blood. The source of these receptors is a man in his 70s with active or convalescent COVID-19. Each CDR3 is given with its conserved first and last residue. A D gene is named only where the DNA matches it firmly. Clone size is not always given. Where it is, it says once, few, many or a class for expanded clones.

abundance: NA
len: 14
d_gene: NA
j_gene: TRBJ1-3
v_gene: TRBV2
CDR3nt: TGTGCCAGCAGGGAAGACAGGCATGGAAACACCATATATTTT
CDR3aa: CASREDRHGNTIYF

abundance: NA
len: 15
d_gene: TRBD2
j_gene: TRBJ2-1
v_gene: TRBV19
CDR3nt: TGTGCCAGTACCCCAACTAGCGGGAGGAGGAATGAGCAGTTCTTC
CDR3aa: CASTPTSGRRNEQFF

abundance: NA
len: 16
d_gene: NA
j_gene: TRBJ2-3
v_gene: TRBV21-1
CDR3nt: TGTGCCACCCCCAAGGGGCGGGGGGCTAGGACAGATACGCAGTATTTT
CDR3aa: CATPKGRGARTDTQYF

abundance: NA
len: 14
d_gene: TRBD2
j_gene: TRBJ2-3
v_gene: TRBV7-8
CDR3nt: TGTGCCAGCAGCCAGGCGGGAGGGACAGATACGCAGTATTTT
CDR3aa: CASSQAGGTDTQYF

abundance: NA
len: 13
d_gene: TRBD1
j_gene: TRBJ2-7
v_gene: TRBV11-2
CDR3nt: TGTGCCAGCAGCTTAGAACGACAGGGACCTTGGCACTTC
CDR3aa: CASSLERQGPWHF

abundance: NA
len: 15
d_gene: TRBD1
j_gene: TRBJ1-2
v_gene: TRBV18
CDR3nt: TGTGCCAGCTCACCTCCGGACAGGGACCGCTATGGCTACACCTTC
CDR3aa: CASSPPDRDRYGYTF

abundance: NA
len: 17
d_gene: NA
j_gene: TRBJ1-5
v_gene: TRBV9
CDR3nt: TGTGCCAGCAGCGTAGGTCTTGTGGGCAGTAGCAATCAGCCCCAGCATTTT
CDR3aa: CASSVGLVGSSNQPQHF

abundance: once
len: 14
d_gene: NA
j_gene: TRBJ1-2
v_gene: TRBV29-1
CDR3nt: TGCAGCGTTGAGAATGACGAGGGTTACTATGGCTACACCTTC
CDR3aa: CSVENDEGYYGYTF

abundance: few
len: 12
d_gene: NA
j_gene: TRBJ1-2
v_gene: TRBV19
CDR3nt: TGTGCCAGTAGTACTGCCCGGGATGGCTACACCTTC
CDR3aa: CASSTARDGYTF

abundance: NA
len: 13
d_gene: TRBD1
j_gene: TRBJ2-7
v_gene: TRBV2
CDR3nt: TGTGCCAGCCAAGGGGGACAGCCATTAGAGCAGTACTTC
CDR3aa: CASQGGQPLEQYF

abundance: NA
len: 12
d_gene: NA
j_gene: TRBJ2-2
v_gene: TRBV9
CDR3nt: TGTGCCAGCAGCCCCTTCGAGGGGGAGCTGTTTTTT
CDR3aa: CASSPFEGELFF

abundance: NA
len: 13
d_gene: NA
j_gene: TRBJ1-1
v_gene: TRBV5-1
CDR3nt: TGCGCCAGCAGCTTAGGCGGTCAGCGTGAAGCTTTCTTT
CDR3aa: CASSLGGQREAFF

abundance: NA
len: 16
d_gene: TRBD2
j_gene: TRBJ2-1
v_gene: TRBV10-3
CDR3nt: TGTGCCATCAGTGAGTCGATGACTAGCGGCCTCAATGAGCAGTTCTTC
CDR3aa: CAISESMTSGLNEQFF

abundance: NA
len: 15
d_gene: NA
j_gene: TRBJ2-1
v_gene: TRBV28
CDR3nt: TGTGCCAGCAGTTTACCCTTCACCTTGGGCAGTAAGCAGTTCTTC
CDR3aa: CASSLPFTLGSKQFF

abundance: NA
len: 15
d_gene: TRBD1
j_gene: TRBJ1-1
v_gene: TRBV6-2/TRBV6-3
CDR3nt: TGTGCCAGCAGCCCTACAGGGGAGAGTAACACTGAAGCTTTCTTT
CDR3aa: CASSPTGESNTEAFF

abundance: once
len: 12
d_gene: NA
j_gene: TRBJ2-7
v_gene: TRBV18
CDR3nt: TGTGCCAGCTCAACTACAGGGCTCGAGCAGTACTTC
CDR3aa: CASSTTGLEQYF

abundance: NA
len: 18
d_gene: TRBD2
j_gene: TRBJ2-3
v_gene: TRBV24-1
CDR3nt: TGTGCCACCAGTGATTTTTGGACTAGCGGGCCAAGGACGGATACGCAGTATTTT
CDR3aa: CATSDFWTSGPRTDTQYF

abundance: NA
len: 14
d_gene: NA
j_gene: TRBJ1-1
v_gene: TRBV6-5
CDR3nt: TGTGCCAGCAGTTACGGCAGGGGCTTTGCTGAAGCTTTCTTT
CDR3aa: CASSYGRGFAEAFF

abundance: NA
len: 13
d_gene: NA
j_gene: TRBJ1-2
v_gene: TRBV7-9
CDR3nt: TGTGCCAGCAGCCCTAGGCCCCTGGATGGCTACACCTTC
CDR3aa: CASSPRPLDGYTF

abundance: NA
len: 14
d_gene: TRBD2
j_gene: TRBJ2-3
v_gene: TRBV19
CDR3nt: TGTGCCAGTAGAAGCGGGAGGAAAGGAGATACGCAGTATTTT
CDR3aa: CASRSGRKGDTQYF

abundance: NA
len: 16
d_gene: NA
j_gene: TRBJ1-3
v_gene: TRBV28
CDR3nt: TGTGCCAGCAGTTCCCTCGGCGGGGGATCTGGAAACACCATATATTTT
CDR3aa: CASSSLGGGSGNTIYF

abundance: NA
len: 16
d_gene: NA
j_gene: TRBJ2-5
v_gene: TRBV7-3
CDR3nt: TGTGCCAGCAGCTGGGGGTTCGGCGGGGCTCAAGAGACCCAGTACTTC
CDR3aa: CASSWGFGGAQETQYF

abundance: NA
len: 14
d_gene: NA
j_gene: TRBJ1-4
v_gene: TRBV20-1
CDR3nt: TGCAGTGCTAGTCTGGGCGGGGCTCGTGAAAAACTGTTTTTT
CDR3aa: CSASLGGAREKLFF

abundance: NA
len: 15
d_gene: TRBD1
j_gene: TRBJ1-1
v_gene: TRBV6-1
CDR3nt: TGTGCCAGCAGTGACCGGGGACAGCCGAACACTGAAGCTTTCTTT
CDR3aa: CASSDRGQPNTEAFF

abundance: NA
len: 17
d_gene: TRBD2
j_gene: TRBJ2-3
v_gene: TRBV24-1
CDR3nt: TGTGCCACCAGTGATACACGTAGCGGGACTAGCACAGATACGCAGTATTTT
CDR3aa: CATSDTRSGTSTDTQYF

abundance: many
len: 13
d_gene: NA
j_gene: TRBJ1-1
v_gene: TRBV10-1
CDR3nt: TGCGCCAGCAGTGATACAATGAACACTGAAGCTTTCTTT
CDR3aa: CASSDTMNTEAFF

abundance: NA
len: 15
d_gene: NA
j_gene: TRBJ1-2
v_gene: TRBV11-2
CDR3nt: TGTGCCAGCAGCTTAGATTGGCTTGCTAACTATGGCTACACCTTC
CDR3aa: CASSLDWLANYGYTF

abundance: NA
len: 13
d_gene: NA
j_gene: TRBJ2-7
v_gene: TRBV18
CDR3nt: TGTGCCAGCTCACCTTCTAGCAGCTACGAGCAGTACTTC
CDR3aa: CASSPSSSYEQYF

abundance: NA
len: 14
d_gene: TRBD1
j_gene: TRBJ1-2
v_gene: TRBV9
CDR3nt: TGTGCCAGCAGCGTAGCGGGCAGGGGGCTTGGCTACACCTTC
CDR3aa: CASSVAGRGLGYTF

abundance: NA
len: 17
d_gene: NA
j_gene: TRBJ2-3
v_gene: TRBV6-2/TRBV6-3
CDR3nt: TGTGCCAGCAGTTACTCAAGGAGGAGGGGCTGGGCAGATACGCAGTATTTT
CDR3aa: CASSYSRRRGWADTQYF

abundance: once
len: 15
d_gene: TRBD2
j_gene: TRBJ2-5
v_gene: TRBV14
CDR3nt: TGTGCCAGCAGCCAAGATAGCGGGAGCTGGAAGACCCAGTACTTC
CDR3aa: CASSQDSGSWKTQYF

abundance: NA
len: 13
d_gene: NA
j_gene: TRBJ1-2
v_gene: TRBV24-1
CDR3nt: TGTGCCACCAGTGATTTTGGAGGGGCCGACTACACCTTC
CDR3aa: CATSDFGGADYTF

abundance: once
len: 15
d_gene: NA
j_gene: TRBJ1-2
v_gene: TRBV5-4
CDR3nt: TGTGCCAGCAGCTCCCGGACAGCGTTCGTGTATGGCTACACCTTC
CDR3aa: CASSSRTAFVYGYTF

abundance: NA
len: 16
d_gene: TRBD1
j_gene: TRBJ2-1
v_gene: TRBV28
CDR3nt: TGTGCCAGCAGTCCGTTTGGGACAGCCTCCTACAATGAGCAGTTCTTC
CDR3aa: CASSPFGTASYNEQFF

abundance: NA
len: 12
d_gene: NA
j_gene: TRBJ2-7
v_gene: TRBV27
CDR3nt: TGTGCCAGCAGTCCCCAGGGCTACGAGCAGTACTTC
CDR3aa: CASSPQGYEQYF

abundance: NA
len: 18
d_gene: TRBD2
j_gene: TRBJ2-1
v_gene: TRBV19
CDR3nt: TGTGCCAGTAGTTTAGGACTAGCGGGAGGCCTCTCCTACAATGAGCAGTTCTTC
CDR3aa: CASSLGLAGGLSYNEQFF

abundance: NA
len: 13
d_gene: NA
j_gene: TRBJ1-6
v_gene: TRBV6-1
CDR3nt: TGTGCCAGCAGTGGAGCCAGGGGATCACCCCTCCACTTT
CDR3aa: CASSGARGSPLHF

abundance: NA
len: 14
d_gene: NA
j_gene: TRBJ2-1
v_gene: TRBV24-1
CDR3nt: TGTGCCACCAGTGACACCGCCGGGGCCAGGGGGCAGTTCTTC
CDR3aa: CATSDTAGARGQFF

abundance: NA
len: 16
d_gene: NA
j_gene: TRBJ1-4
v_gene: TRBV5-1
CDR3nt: TGCGCCAGCAGCTTGGCTTGGGGAGGACTCAATGAAAAACTGTTTTTT
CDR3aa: CASSLAWGGLNEKLFF

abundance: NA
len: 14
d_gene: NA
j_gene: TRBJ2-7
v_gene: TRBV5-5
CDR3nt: TGTGCCAGCAGCTCAATGGACAGACCTACGAAGCAGTACTTC
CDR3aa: CASSSMDRPTKQYF

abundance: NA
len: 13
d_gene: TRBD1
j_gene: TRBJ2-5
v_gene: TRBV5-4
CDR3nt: TGTGCCAGCGGAAGGGACAGGGAAGAGACCCAGTACTTC
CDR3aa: CASGRDREETQYF

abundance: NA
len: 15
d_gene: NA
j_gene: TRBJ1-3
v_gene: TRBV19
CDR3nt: TGTGCCAGTAGCCTGGACACGGACTCTGGAAACACCATATATTTT
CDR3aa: CASSLDTDSGNTIYF

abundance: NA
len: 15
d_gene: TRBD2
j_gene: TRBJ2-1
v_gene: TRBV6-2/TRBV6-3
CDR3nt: TGTGCCAGCAGTAAACCGGGACTAGCCATCGTTGAGCAGTTCTTC
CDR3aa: CASSKPGLAIVEQFF

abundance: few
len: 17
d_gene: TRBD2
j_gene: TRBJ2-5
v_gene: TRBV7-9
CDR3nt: TGTGCCAGCAGATCCCTTACTAGCGGGGGGGCGTCAGAGACCCAGTACTTC
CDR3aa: CASRSLTSGGASETQYF

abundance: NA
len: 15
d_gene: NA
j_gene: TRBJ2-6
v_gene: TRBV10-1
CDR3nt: TGCGCCAGCAGTGAGGGGGGGACGGGGGCCAACGTCCTGACTTTC
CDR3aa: CASSEGGTGANVLTF

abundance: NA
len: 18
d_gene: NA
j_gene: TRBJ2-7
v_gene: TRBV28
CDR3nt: TGTGCCAGCAGTTTACTTATACCGGGACACTCGAGCTCCTACGAGCAGTACTTC
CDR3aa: CASSLLIPGHSSSYEQYF

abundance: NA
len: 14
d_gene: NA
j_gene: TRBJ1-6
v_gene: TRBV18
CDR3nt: TGTGCCAGCTCCCCCCGGGGCTATAATTCACCCCTCCACTTT
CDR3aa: CASSPRGYNSPLHF

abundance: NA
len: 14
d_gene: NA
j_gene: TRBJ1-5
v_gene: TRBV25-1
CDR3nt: TGTGCCAGCAGTGAACCGGGGGGCAATCAGCCCCAGCATTTT
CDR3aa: CASSEPGGNQPQHF

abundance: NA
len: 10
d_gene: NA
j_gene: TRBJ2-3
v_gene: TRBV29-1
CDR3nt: TGCGCGACTAGCACAGATACGCAGTATTTT
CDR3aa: CATSTDTQYF

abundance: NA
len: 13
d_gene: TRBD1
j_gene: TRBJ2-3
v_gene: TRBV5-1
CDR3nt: TGCGCCAGCTCCAGGGGGCGGACAGATACGCAGTATTTT
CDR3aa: CASSRGRTDTQYF